Listed below are T cell receptor beta chains from one sample, sequenced in a study of CD8 T cells in Susac syndrome. TCRdb recomputed calls from the immunoSEQ multiplex PCR reads with MiXCR, one row per CDR3 protein. The profile covers over 150,000 distinct CDR3 sequences, with approximately 94% appearing a single time and more than 0.08% taken by the ten largest. Sequencing was done on a sample of CD4+ T cells from PBMCs. These receptors originate from a human donor with multiple sclerosis. The CDR3 runs from the conserved cysteine through the conserved F or W. The D gene is left open where the match is weak. Rows give clone size only sometimes, using once, few, many, or a class for an expanded clone.

V	size	D	J	DNA	CDR3
TRBV30	NA	NA	TRBJ1-1	TGTGCCTGGAGTTTATTTCGGGGGAAAAAGAACACTGAAGCTTTCTTT	CAWSLFRGKKNTEAFF
TRBV19	once	TRBD1	TRBJ1-1	TGTGCCAGTAGTAGGGGGGTACAGGGGGTGAACACTGAAGCTTTCTTT	CASSRGVQGVNTEAFF
TRBV20-1	NA	NA	TRBJ2-4	TGCAGTGCTAGAGATCTCGGTAGCGGAGCGGTTAAAAACATTCAGTACTTC	CSARDLGSGAVKNIQYF
TRBV12-3/TRBV12-4	once	NA	TRBJ1-1	TGTGCCAGCAGTTTAGGGGAAGGGTACACTGAAGCTTTCTTT	CASSLGEGYTEAFF
TRBV5-6	NA	TRBD1	TRBJ1-2	TGTGCCAGCAGCTCCCGGACAGGAGATTATGGCTACACCTTC	CASSSRTGDYGYTF
TRBV20-1	NA	NA	TRBJ2-7	TGCAGTGCTAAACGTTGGGGGTCCAACTCCTACGAGCAGTACTTC	CSAKRWGSNSYEQYF
TRBV11-2	NA	TRBD2	TRBJ2-5	TGTGCCAGCAGAGACCGGACTAGCGGCCGTAGGGAGACCCAGTACTTC	CASRDRTSGRRETQYF
TRBV6-5	NA	NA	TRBJ1-4	TGTGCCAGCAGTTACTCCGGCGGGTATGAAAAACTGTTTTTT	CASSYSGGYEKLFF
TRBV2	NA	NA	TRBJ1-2	TGTGCCAGCAGGACTTCCTCCTATGGCTACACCTTC	CASRTSSYGYTF
TRBV30	NA	NA	TRBJ1-6	TGTGCCCAGGGAGACGGTCCTGTCCCCTATAATTCACCCCTCCACTTT	CAQGDGPVPYNSPLHF
TRBV6-2/TRBV6-3	NA	NA	TRBJ1-6	TGTGCCAGCAGTTCTGAGAAGGGGAGTTCACCCCTCCACTTT	CASSSEKGSSPLHF
TRBV12-3/TRBV12-4	NA	NA	TRBJ2-1	TGTGCCAGCAGTTCAGACCTGAAGAGCTCCTACAATGAGCAGTTCTTC	CASSSDLKSSYNEQFF
TRBV10-3	NA	NA	TRBJ1-2	TGTGCCATCAGTGAATATTATGGCTACACCTTC	CAISEYYGYTF
TRBV6-1	NA	TRBD2	TRBJ2-3	TGTGCCAGCAGTGCGCCACTAGCGGCTAGCACAGATACGCAGTATTTT	CASSAPLAASTDTQYF
TRBV6-2/TRBV6-3	NA	TRBD2	TRBJ2-3	TGTGCCAGCCTCCCCGGAGCGGGGGGAGATACGCAGTATTTT	CASLPGAGGDTQYF
TRBV5-1	NA	TRBD1	TRBJ2-7	TGCGCCAGCAGCCACCGTCGGGACAGCTCCTACGAGCAGTACTTC	CASSHRRDSSYEQYF
TRBV12-3/TRBV12-4	NA	TRBD2	TRBJ2-3	TGTGCCAGCAGGTCACTAGCGGAGGTCACAGATACGCAGTATTTT	CASRSLAEVTDTQYF
TRBV28	NA	NA	TRBJ2-2	TGTGCCAGCAGTCCTGGGGGTAGCATCGGGGAGCTGTTTTTT	CASSPGGSIGELFF
TRBV10-1	NA	NA	TRBJ2-7	TGCGCCAGCAGTGAGTCGCAGGGAGAGCGGGAGCAGTACTTC	CASSESQGEREQYF
TRBV4-3	NA	TRBD2	TRBJ2-2	TGCGCCAGCAGCCAACAGCGGGGGAATACCGGGGAGCTGTTTTTT	CASSQQRGNTGELFF
TRBV5-1	NA	NA	TRBJ2-7	TGCGCCAGCAGCGATTCCATCTACGAGCAGTACTTC	CASSDSIYEQYF
TRBV7-9	NA	NA	TRBJ1-1	TGTGCCAGCAGCTTAGCGGGGGAGCTCACTGAAGCTTTCTTT	CASSLAGELTEAFF
TRBV7-2	NA	TRBD2	TRBJ2-7	TGTGCCAGCAGCTTACTGGCTAGCGGCGAGTTCGAGCAGTACTTC	CASSLLASGEFEQYF
TRBV27	once	TRBD2	TRBJ2-7	TGTGCCAGCAGTTTATACCCCCCCCTACTAGCGGGCAGAGCCTACGAGCAGTACTTC	CASSLYPPLLAGRAYEQYF
TRBV12-3/TRBV12-4	NA	TRBD1	TRBJ1-6	TGTGCCAGCAGCCCTGATTCGACAGGGTGGAATTCACCCCTCCACTTT	CASSPDSTGWNSPLHF
TRBV3-1	NA	NA	TRBJ2-7	TGTGCCAGCAGCCAAGATGACCAGTTCTACGAGCAGTACTTC	CASSQDDQFYEQYF
TRBV5-4	NA	NA	TRBJ1-2	TGTGCCAGCAGCGCCCCCGGGGGGGGGCTAAATGGCTACACCTTC	CASSAPGGGLNGYTF
TRBV19	NA	NA	TRBJ2-7	TGTGCCAGTAGTAGACAGACTGATACCTACGAGCAGTACTTC	CASSRQTDTYEQYF
TRBV20-1	once	TRBD2	TRBJ2-5	TGCAGTGCTAGTGGACTAGGGACTTACCAAGAGACCCAGTACTTC	CSASGLGTYQETQYF
TRBV5-4	NA	NA	TRBJ2-1	TGTGCCAGCAGCTACTACAGGAATGAGCAGTTCTTC	CASSYYRNEQFF
TRBV7-2	NA	NA	TRBJ2-7	TGTGCCAGCAGCTTAGGAAGCCGGCAGTACTTC	CASSLGSRQYF
TRBV6-1	NA	NA	TRBJ2-5	TGTGCCAGTGCTGCCGGAGAGACCCAGTACTTC	CASAAGETQYF
TRBV7-6	NA	TRBD1	TRBJ2-5	TGTGCCAGCAGCTTAACCGGGACAGGGAACCAAGAGACCCAGTACTTC	CASSLTGTGNQETQYF
TRBV11-1	NA	NA	TRBJ2-4	TGTGCCAGCAGCTTAAAATATAGTCCGAAGGGATGGTTGGCCAAAAACATTCAGTACTTC	CASSLKYSPKGWLAKNIQYF
TRBV5-1	NA	TRBD1	TRBJ2-2	TGCGCCAGCGGTGAGGGACAGGGAAACACCGGGGAGCTGTTTTTT	CASGEGQGNTGELFF
TRBV28	NA	TRBD2	TRBJ2-7	TGTGCCAGCAGTGGAGCGGGAGGGACCTACGAGCAGTACTTC	CASSGAGGTYEQYF
TRBV20-1	NA	NA	TRBJ2-1	TGCAGTGCTAGAGATTTAGGACAAGGTTACAATGAGCAGTTCTTC	CSARDLGQGYNEQFF
TRBV24-1	NA	TRBD1	TRBJ1-5	TGTGCCACCAGTGACAAGACAGGGGGCGGCAATCAGCCCCAGCATTTT	CATSDKTGGGNQPQHF
TRBV5-1	NA	NA	TRBJ1-1	TGCGCCAGCAGCTTGGGGCCATCCTACCTCATGAACACTGAAGCTTTCTTT	CASSLGPSYLMNTEAFF
TRBV9	NA	TRBD2	TRBJ2-3	TGTGCCAGCAGCGTAGAAGGCGGGGGGGCAAGTACGCAGTATTTT	CASSVEGGGASTQYF
TRBV6-2/TRBV6-3	NA	NA	TRBJ2-7	TGTGCCAGCAGGCTTATACAGGGCTACGAGCAGTACTTC	CASRLIQGYEQYF
TRBV12-3/TRBV12-4	NA	TRBD2	TRBJ2-1	TGTGCCAGCAGGGGGCTAGCGGGGGGCCCATACGACTCCTACAATGAGCAGTTCTTC	CASRGLAGGPYDSYNEQFF
TRBV12-3/TRBV12-4	NA	NA	TRBJ2-7	TGTGCCAGCAGCACCGCCCTGCTTGGAGCGTACGAGCAGTACTTC	CASSTALLGAYEQYF
TRBV24-1	few	TRBD1	TRBJ2-7	TGTGCCACCAGTGCCCTCGGGACAGGGATAGACGAGCAGTACTTC	CATSALGTGIDEQYF
TRBV6-6	NA	TRBD2	TRBJ2-3	TGTGCCAGCAGTTACTTTGGGACTAGCGGTTCAGATACGCAGTATTTT	CASSYFGTSGSDTQYF
TRBV12-3/TRBV12-4	NA	TRBD1	TRBJ2-7	TGTGCCAGCAGCATCGGGGACAGGCTCTCCTACGAGCAGTACTTC	CASSIGDRLSYEQYF
TRBV19	NA	NA	TRBJ1-6	TGTGCCAGTAGTATCGGGGGGATGGATTCACCCCTCCACTTT	CASSIGGMDSPLHF
TRBV14	once	NA	TRBJ2-5	TGTGCCAGCAGCCAACTAGGTCCGGAGACCCAGTACTTC	CASSQLGPETQYF
TRBV2	NA	NA	TRBJ1-1	TGTGCCAGCAGAAGGGGGTCCCTGAACACTGAAGCTTTCTTT	CASRRGSLNTEAFF
TRBV20-1	NA	TRBD2	TRBJ2-5	TGCAGTGCTAGAGATGTACGGGGGGGCCAAGAGACCCAGTACTTC	CSARDVRGGQETQYF
TRBV27	NA	NA	TRBJ2-7	TGTGCCAGCAGTTGGCGCGGGGGCCGCACCTACGAGCAGTACTTC	CASSWRGGRTYEQYF
TRBV9	NA	TRBD1	TRBJ2-1	TGTGCCAGCAGCGCCATCGGGACAGGATCCTACAATGAGCAGTTCTTC	CASSAIGTGSYNEQFF
TRBV27	NA	TRBD1	TRBJ1-1	TGTGCCAGCAGCGTACGACAGGGGTTGACTGAAGCTTTCTTT	CASSVRQGLTEAFF
TRBV5-1	NA	TRBD1	TRBJ1-4	TGCGCCAGCAGCTTGGAACCGGGACAGTCTGAAAAACTGTTTTTT	CASSLEPGQSEKLFF
TRBV12-3/TRBV12-4	once	TRBD2	TRBJ2-5	TGTGCCAGCAGTTTTTCTACTAGCGGGGGGGCCTTTCGGGAGACCCAGTACTTC	CASSFSTSGGAFRETQYF